Sequencing of this T cell receptor (beta chain) was carried out in a study of beta chain features in type 1 diabetes. The ends were cut back, 6 bases at V and 6 bases at J, with 16 bases in the middle. CDR1 and CDR2 (germline): SGHTA, FQGNSA. The CDR3 is made up of 14 amino acids. Expressed TCRB transcripts were sequenced, since all the RNA that had been isolated was reverse transcribed. The assay was immunoSEQ multiplex PCR, and TCRdb's table has in-frame clones only and misses some. Among 850,000 to 900,000 clones listed, around a sixth were seen once. Researchers reported sorting CD4+ naive, central memory, regulatory and stem cell-like memory cells via CD45RO/CCR7/CD25/CD127/CD95/CD27.

The chain recombines TRBV7-2 with TRBJ2-3, with D possibly being TRBD1 (6 bases). The source material was naive CD4+ T cells from blood. This clonotype was obtained from a woman aged 18-30 years in good health. The CDR3 nucleotides read TGTGCCAGCAGAACCGCCAGGGGTCCGGATACGCAGTATTTT. It codes for CASRTARGPDTQYF.